The text below deals with one T cell receptor (beta chain). Its antigen is not identified. This entry is derived from a study of cytomegalovirus exposure and HLA in healthy donors. Broader study findings: The study listed under 200 cytomegalovirus-associated TCR beta chains. Earlier analysis yielded a pattern in which most TCR beta V segments were productive about 90% or about 30% of the time. As a later analysis showed, several of the most significant clusters appeared to be linked to common viral pathogens.

The primer mix had 60 Vbeta and 13 Jbeta primers. Only in-frame clones appear in the TCRdb table, and some are missing; sequencing was by immunoSEQ multiplex PCR. Of 150,000 to 200,000 clones detected, roughly 75% appear once; the ten largest clones hold 1%. V shed 5 bases, J shed 5 bases, and the junction held 11 bases outside the gene matches. The CDR3 totals 17 residues. Germline lookup yields CDR1 SGHTA and CDR2 FQGNSA. V gene TRBV7-2 combines with J gene TRBJ2-3; 12 bases line up with TRBD2. The sequenced sample was PBMCs. The source is a woman aged 50 to 60 in good health and CMV-seropositive. This chain's CDR3 is CASSPRLAGGPGDTQYF. The CDR3 DNA reads TGTGCCAGCAGCCCCCGGCTAGCGGGGGGGCCCGGAGATACGCAGTATTTT.